This T cell receptor beta chain was found in a study of cytomegalovirus exposure and HLA in healthy donors. The study, taken as a whole, reports: Researchers counted 164 TCR beta chains as cytomegalovirus-associated. Later on, an analysis showed TCR association rates differing by HLA locus, with DRB1 the most and HLA-C the fewest. In a later analysis, an Asian-associated ancestry cluster reportedly showed fewer N-insertions than the 666-donor mean.

CDR1 and CDR2 from the germline V gene are SGHNT and YYREEE (reference sequence). The CDR3 spans 14 residues. Trimming took 7 bases from V and 7 from J; bases not matched to a gene: 9. With respect to this clone: Its specificity is not known.

The primer mix had 60 Vbeta and 13 Jbeta primers. Assay used: immunoSEQ multiplex PCR; TCRdb lists only in-frame clones, some missing. The data contain about 100,000 clones, roughly 73% of them seen just once; the ten biggest clones take up roughly 3.8%. The TCR originated in a woman aged 40 to 50 in good health and CMV-seronegative. The sample taken for sequencing was PBMCs. V gene TRBV5-4 combines with J gene TRBJ2-1; TRBD1 agrees at 9 bases. This chain's CDR3 is CASEVQGARNEQFF. CDR3 bases: TGTGCCAGCGAGGTACAGGGGGCGCGGAATGAGCAGTTCTTC.